The present TCR beta chain was sequenced within a study of cytomegalovirus exposure and HLA in healthy donors. Turning to the study itself: Inside one of the first data releases sat around 77 million unique TCRs taken from HLA-typed donors.

V lost 8 bases, J lost 3 bases, and 8 bases stayed unmatched. The CDR3 consists of 15 residues. CDR1 is ENHRY and CDR2 is SYGVKD in the germline V gene. All donors participated as healthy donors of bone marrow. 60 Vbeta and 13 Jbeta primers were used in PCR. Method: immunoSEQ multiplex PCR; TCRdb's copy keeps in-frame clones and lacks some. The sample has approximately 120,000 clones; 80% to 85% are singletons. This clone occurred once. The source is a woman in her thirties in good health and CMV-seronegative. The sequenced sample was PBMCs. This chain links TRBV10-3 with TRBJ2-5, with TRBD1 matching 11 bases. For the CDR3, the DNA is TGTGCCATCTGGGATCCGGGACAGGGGGAAGAGACCCAGTACTTC. Its translation is CAIWDPGQGEETQYF.